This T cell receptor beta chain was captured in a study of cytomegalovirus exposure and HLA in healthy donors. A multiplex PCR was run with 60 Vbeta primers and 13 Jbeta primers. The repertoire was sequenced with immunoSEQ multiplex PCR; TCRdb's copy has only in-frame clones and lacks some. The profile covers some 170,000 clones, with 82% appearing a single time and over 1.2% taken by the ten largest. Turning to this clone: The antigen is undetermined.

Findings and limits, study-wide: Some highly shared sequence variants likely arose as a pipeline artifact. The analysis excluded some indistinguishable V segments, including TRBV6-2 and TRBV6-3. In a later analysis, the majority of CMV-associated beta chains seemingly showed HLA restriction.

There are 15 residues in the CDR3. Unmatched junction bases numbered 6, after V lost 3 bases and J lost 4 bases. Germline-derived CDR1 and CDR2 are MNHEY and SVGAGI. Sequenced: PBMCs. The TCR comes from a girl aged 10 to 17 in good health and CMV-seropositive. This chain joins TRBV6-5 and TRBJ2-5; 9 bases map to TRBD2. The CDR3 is CASSYRRGGIETQYF. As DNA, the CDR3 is TGTGCCAGCAGTTATCGGCGGGGGGGCATAGAGACCCAGTACTTC.